Described below is a single T cell receptor (beta chain) sequence and its context. These data come from a study of blood T cell repertoires in COVID-19. At the level of the study: Sites in the United States, Italy and Spain provided acute and convalescent COVID-19 samples. T cells, B-cell-depleted T cells, or PBMCs supplied cDNA or gDNA.

Per the original data handling: Reference gene primer amplification gave nucleated cell count estimates. Sequencing used immunoSEQ multiplex PCR; TCRdb keeps in-frame clones, though not all of them. From that table come the V and J calls and clone size; the DNA was used to work out D and trimming. The sample includes under 200,000 clones, approximately 85% of them seen just once. Germline V CDR1 and CDR2: MNHEY, SVGEGT. After removal of 4 bases from V and 7 bases from J, the junction contained 7 bases not matched to a gene. The length of the CDR3 is 15 residues. The rearrangement joins TRBV6-2 or TRBV6-3 to TRBJ2-2, with 9 nucleotides matching TRBD2. What was sequenced was peripheral blood. This receptor was identified in a man between 35 and 55 years old who had recovered from COVID-19. The CDR3 loop is CASSFVAGVGGELFF. The CDR3 DNA sequence: TGTGCCAGCAGTTTCGTAGCGGGAGTCGGCGGGGAGCTGTTTTTT.